The rows below give T cell receptor beta chains drawn from one sample of a study of OX40 agonist ivuxolimab in advanced cancers. TCRdb's table, derived via immunoSEQ multiplex PCR, lists solely in-frame clones and lacks some. The top ten hold roughly 6.4% of the sample, which has under 95,000 clones, over 90% seen once. Specimen: CD4+ or CD8+ T cells sorted from blood, collected in a trial of the OX40 agonist ivuxolimab. The receptor source for this set is an adult with an advanced solid tumor such as melanoma, head and neck, liver or kidney cancer. The CDR3 runs from the conserved cysteine through the conserved F or W. Each record gives: D gene, V gene, J gene, clone size, CDR3 protein, CDR3 DNA. The D gene is left open where the match is weak. Clone size is not always given. Where it is, it says once, few, many or a class for expanded clones.

>.|TRBV4-3|TRBJ2-7|once
CASSQGPTYEQYF
TGCGCCAGCAGCCAAGGACCGACCTACGAGCAGTACTTC
>.|TRBV4-3|TRBJ2-3|.
CASSQERRDTDTQYF
TGCGCCAGCAGCCAAGAACGGCGGGACACAGATACGCAGTATTTT
>TRBD1|TRBV27|TRBJ1-1|.
CASSQRTGWDSETEAFF
TGTGCCAGCAGTCAAAGGACAGGTTGGGACAGCGAGACTGAAGCTTTCTTT
>.|TRBV4-1|TRBJ1-5|.
CASSPTDSNQPQHF
TGCGCCAGCTCCCCGACGGATAGCAATCAGCCCCAGCATTTT
>.|TRBV4-1|TRBJ2-7|.
CASSQDVRQSYEQYF
TGCGCCAGCAGCCAAGATGTGCGACAGTCCTACGAGCAGTACTTC
>.|TRBV11-2|TRBJ2-1|.
CASRTTYENYNEQFF
TGTGCCAGCAGGACAACTTATGAGAACTACAATGAGCAGTTCTTC
>TRBD1|TRBV4-3|TRBJ2-2|.
CASSHDRGTGELFF
TGCGCCAGCAGCCATGACAGGGGTACCGGGGAGCTGTTTTTT
>TRBD1|TRBV29-1|TRBJ2-1|.
CSVEECRGLDICEQFF
TGCAGCGTTGAAGAATGCAGGGGGCTTGATATATGTGAGCAGTTCTTC
>.|TRBV6-1|TRBJ2-3|.
CASGAGWGTQYF
TGTGCCAGCGGGGCAGGGTGGGGTACGCAGTATTTT
>TRBD1|TRBV30|TRBJ1-5|.
CAWSRTGRNQPQHF
TGTGCCTGGAGTCGGACAGGGAGAAATCAGCCCCAGCATTTT
>.|TRBV6-5|TRBJ2-5|.
CASSYDQETQYF
TGTGCCAGCAGTTACGACCAAGAGACCCAGTACTTC
>TRBD1|TRBV4-1|TRBJ2-2|.
CASSQGPGAGGWTGELFF
TGCGCCAGCAGCCAGGGCCCTGGGGCAGGGGGTTGGACCGGGGAGCTGTTTTTT
>.|TRBV27|TRBJ1-5|.
CASSAGRTNQPQHF
TGTGCCAGCAGTGCGGGACGGACAAATCAGCCCCAGCATTTT